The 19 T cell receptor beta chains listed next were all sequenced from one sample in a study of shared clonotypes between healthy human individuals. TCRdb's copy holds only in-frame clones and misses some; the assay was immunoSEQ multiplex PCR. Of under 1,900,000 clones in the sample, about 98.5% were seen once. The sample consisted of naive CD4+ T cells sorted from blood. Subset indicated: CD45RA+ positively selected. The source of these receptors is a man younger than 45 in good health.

The CDR3 DNA is TGTGCCAGCAGCTTGAGGGGACCGAACACAGATACGCAGTATTTT. It specifies CASSLRGPNTDTQYF. The gene calls are TRBV5-4 and TRBJ2-3; D is tentatively TRBD1 or TRBD2 (5 bases each). The germline V and J ends were trimmed by 1 base and 2 bases, with 11 bases remaining between them. The CDR3 has 15 residues. In germline, CDR1 is SGHNT, CDR2 YYREEE (reference sequence).

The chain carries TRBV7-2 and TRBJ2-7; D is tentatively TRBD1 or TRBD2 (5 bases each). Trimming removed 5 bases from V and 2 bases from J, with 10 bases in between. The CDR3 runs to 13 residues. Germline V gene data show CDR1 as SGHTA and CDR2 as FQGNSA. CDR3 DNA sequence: TGTGCCAGCAGCGGGGGACCGACCTACGAGCAGTACTTC. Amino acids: CASSGGPTYEQYF.

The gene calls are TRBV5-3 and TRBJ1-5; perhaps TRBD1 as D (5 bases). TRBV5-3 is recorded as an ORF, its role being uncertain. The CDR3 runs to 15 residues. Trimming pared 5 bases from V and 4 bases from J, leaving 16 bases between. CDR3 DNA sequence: TGTGCCAGAAGAGGGGTGGAGATACAAAATCAGCCCCAGCATTTT. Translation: CARRGVEIQNQPQHF.

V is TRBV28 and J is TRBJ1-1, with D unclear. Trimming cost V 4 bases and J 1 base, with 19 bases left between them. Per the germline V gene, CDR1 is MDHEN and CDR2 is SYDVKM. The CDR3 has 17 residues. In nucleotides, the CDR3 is TGTGCCAGCAGTTCCATGGGCATGGGGATAAGGAACACTGAAGCTTTCTTT. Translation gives CASSSMGMGIRNTEAFF.

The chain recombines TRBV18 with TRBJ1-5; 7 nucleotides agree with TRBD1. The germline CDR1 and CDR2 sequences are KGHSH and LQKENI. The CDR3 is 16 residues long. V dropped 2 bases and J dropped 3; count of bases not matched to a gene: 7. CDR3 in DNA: TGTGCCAGCTCACCAGCCACAGGGGAGACCAATCAGCCCCAGCATTTT. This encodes CASSPATGETNQPQHF.

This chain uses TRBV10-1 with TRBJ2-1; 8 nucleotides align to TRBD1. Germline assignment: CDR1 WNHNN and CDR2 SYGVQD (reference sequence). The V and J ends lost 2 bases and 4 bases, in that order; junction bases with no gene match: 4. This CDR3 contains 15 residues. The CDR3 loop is CASSEGQGAYNEQFF. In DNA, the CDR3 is TGCGCCAGCAGTGAGGGCCAGGGGGCTTACAATGAGCAGTTCTTC.

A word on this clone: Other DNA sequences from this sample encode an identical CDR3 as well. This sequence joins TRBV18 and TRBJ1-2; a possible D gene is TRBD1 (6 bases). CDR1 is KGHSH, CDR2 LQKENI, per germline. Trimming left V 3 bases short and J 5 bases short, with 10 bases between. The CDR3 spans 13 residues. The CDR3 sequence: CASSPLGAYGYTF. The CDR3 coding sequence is TGTGCCAGCTCACCCTTGGGGGCGTATGGCTACACCTTC.

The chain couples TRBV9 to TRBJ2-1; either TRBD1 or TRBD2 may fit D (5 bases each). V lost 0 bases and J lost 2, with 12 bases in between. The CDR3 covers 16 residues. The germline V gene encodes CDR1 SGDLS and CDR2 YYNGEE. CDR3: CASSVGGSATYNEQFF. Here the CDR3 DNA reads TGTGCCAGCAGCGTAGGGGGGAGCGCCACCTACAATGAGCAGTTCTTC.

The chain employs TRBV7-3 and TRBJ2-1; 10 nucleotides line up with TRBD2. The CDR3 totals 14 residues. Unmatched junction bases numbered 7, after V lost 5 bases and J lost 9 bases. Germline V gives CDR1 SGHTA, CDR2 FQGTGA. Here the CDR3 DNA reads TGTGCCAGCAGCGCCAGCGGGAGGGCGGGTGAGCAGTTCTTC. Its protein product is CASSASGRAGEQFF.

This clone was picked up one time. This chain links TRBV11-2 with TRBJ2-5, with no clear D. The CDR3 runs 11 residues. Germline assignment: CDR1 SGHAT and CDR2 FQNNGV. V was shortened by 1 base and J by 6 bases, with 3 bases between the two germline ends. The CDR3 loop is CASSLGQTQYF. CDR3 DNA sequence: TGTGCCAGCAGCTTAGGCCAGACCCAGTACTTC.

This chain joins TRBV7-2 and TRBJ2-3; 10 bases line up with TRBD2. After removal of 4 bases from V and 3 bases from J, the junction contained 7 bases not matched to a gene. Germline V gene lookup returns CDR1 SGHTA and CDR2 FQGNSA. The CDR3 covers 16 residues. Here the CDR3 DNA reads TGTGCCAGCAGCTACACAGCGGGAGGGCGTACAGATACGCAGTATTTT. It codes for CASSYTAGGRTDTQYF.

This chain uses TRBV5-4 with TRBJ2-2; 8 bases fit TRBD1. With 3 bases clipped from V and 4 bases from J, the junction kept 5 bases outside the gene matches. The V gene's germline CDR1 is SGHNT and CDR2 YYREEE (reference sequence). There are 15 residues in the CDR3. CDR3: CASSSDRAGTGELFF. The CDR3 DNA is TGTGCCAGCAGCTCGGACAGGGCCGGCACCGGGGAGCTGTTTTTT.

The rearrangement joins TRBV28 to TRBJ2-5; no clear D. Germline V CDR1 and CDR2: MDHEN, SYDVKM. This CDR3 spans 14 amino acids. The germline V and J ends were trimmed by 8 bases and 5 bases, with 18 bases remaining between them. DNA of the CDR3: TGTGCCAGCTTCAAGACCGACATCGGGGAGACCCAGTACTTC. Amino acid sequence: CASFKTDIGETQYF.

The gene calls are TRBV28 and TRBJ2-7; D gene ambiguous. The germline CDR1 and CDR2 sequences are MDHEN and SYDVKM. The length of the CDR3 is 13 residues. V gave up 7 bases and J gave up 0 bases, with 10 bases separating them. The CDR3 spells CASMGPSSYEQYF. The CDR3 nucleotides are TGTGCCAGCATGGGTCCTTCCTCCTACGAGCAGTACTTC.

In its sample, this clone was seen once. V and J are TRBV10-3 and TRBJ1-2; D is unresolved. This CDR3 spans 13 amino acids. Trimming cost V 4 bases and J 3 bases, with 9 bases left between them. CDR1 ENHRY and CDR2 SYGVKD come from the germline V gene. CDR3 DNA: TGTGCCATCAGTGCCCTTGGGGACTATGGCTACACCTTC. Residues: CAISALGDYGYTF.

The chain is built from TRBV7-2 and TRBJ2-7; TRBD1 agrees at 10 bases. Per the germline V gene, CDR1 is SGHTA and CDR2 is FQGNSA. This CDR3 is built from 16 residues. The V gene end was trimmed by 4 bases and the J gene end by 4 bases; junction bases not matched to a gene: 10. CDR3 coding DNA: TGTGCCAGCAGCTCGACAGGGGGCCCGGAACGGTACGAGCAGTACTTC. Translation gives CASSSTGGPERYEQYF.

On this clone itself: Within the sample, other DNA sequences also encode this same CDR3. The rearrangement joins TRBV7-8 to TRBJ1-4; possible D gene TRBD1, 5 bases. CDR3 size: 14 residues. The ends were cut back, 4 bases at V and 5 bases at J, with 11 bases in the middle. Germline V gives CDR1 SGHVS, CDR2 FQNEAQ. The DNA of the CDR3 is TGTGCCAGCAGCTCGGGGCGAGAAAATGAAAAACTGTTTTTT. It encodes CASSSGRENEKLFF.

CDR3 protein: CASSHPSGRAGDTQYF. The CDR3 DNA reads TGCGCCAGCAGCCACCCTAGCGGGAGGGCCGGAGATACGCAGTATTTT. The J gene is TRBJ2-3, the V gene TRBV4-1, with TRBD2 identical over 12 bases. The germline gives CDR1 MGHRA, CDR2 YSYEKL. This CDR3 comprises 16 residues. The ends lost 3 bases at V and 5 bases at J; junction bases unmatched: 6.

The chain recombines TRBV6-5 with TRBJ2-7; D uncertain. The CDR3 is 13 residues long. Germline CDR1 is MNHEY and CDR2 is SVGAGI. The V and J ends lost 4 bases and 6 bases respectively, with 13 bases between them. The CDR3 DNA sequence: TGTGCCAGCAGTTCTGTACGGAGTAGCGAGCAGTACTTC. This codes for CASSSVRSSEQYF.